This entry concerns a single T cell receptor (beta chain). The data were taken from a study of blood T cell repertoires in COVID-19. Overall study context: Specimens from acute and convalescent COVID-19 originated in the United States, Italy and Spain.

The CDR3 runs to 14 residues. V lost 0 bases and J lost 5, with 10 bases in between. Per the germline V gene, CDR1 is LNHDA and CDR2 is SQIVND (reference sequence). Profiled with immunoSEQ multiplex PCR; TCRdb holds only in-frame clones, not every one. This sample carries tens of thousands of clones, over 80% of them seen once, and the ten largest clones take roughly a tenth. The sample consisted of peripheral blood. This sequence was found in an elderly man with active COVID-19. The V call is TRBV19, the J call TRBJ2-5; D is uncertain. The CDR3 nucleotides are TGTGCCAGTAGTATAGATCTTGTAGCCGAGACCCAGTACTTC. Its protein is CASSIDLVAETQYF.